This T cell receptor (beta chain) came from a study of blood T cell repertoires in COVID-19. As for the study in general: The United States, Italy and Spain provided the acute and convalescent COVID-19 samples.

Original analysis: Reference gene primer amplification gave estimated nucleated cell counts. Repertoires were generated with immunoSEQ multiplex PCR, while TCRdb's copy carries only in-frame clones and drops some. The V and J calls and the clone size are those of that table, but D and trimming were determined from the DNA. This sample has 40,000 or so clones; about nine tenths occur once, and the top ten carry around a sixth. The CDR3 contains 15 residues. V was clipped by 3 bases and J by 7 bases; unmatched bases: 11. Germline CDR1 is MGHDK and CDR2 is SYGVNS. The V and J genes are TRBV25-1 and TRBJ2-7; 8 nucleotides match TRBD1. Input material: peripheral blood. The clonotype was recovered from a woman aged 25-40 years in a cohort sampled during active COVID-19. CDR3 sequence: CASSDTGTGRSEQYF. The DNA of the CDR3 is TGTGCCAGCAGTGACACCGGGACAGGCAGGAGTGAGCAGTACTTC.